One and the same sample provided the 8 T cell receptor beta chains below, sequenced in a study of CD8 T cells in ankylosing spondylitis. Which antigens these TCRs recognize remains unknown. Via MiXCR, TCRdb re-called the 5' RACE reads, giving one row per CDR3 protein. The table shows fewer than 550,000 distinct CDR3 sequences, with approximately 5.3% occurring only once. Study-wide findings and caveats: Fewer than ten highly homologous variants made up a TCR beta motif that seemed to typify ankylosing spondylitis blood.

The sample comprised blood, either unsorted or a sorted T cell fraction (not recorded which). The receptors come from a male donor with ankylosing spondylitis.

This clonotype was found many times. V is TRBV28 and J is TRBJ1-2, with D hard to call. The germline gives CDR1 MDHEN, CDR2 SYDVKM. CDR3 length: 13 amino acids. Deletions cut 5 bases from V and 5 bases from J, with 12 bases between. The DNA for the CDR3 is TGTGCCAGCAGTCTAGCCCCTAGATATGGCTACACCTTC. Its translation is CASSLAPRYGYTF.

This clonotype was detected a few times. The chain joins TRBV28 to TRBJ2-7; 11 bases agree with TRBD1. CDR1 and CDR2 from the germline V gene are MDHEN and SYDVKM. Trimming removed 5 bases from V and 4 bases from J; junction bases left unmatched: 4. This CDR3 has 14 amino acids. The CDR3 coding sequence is TGTGCCAGCAGTCCGGACAGGGGGCAATACGAGCAGTACTTC. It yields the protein CASSPDRGQYEQYF.

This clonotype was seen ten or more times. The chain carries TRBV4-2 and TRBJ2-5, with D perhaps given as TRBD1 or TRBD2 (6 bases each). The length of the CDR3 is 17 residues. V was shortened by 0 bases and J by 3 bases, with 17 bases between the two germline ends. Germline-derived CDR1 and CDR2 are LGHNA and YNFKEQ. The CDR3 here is CASSQDFGGSPKETQYF. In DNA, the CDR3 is TGTGCCAGCAGCCAAGATTTCGGGGGCAGTCCGAAAGAGACCCAGTACTTC.

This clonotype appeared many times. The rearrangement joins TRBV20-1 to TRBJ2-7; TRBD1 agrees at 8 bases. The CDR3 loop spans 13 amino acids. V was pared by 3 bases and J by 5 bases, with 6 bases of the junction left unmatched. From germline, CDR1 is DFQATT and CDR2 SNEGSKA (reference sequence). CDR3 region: CSARRTGFHEQYF. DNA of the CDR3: TGCAGTGCTAGGAGGACAGGGTTCCACGAGCAGTACTTC.

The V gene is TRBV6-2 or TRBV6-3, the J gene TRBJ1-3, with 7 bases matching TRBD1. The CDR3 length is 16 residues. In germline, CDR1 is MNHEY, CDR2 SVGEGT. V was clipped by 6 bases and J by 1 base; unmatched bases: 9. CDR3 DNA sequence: TGTGCCAGCAGATACACCGGGACAGTGTCTGGAAACACCATATATTTT. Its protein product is CASRYTGTVSGNTIYF.

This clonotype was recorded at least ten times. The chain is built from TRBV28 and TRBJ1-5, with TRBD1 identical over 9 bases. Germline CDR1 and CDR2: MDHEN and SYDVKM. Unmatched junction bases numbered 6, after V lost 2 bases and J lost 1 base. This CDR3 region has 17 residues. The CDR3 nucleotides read TGTGCCAGCAGTTTAACAGGGGGCGGGTTGAGCAATCAGCCCCAGCATTTT. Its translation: CASSLTGGGLSNQPQHF.

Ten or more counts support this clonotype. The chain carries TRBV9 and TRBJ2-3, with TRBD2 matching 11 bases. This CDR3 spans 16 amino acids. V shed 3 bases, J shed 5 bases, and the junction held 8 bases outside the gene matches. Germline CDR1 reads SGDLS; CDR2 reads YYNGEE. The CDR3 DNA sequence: TGTGCCAGCAGCGCCTTAGCGGGAGGGCCGGAAGATACGCAGTATTTT. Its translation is CASSALAGGPEDTQYF.

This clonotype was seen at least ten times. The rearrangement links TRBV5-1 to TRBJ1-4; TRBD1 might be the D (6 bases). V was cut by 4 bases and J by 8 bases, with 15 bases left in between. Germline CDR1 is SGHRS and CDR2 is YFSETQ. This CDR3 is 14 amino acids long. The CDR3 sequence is CASSGRGVGEKLFF. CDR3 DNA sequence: TGCGCCAGCAGCGGCAGGGGAGTTGGAGAAAAACTGTTTTTT.